Listed here are 20 T cell receptor beta chains from one sample, sequenced in a study of T cells expressing NK-cell markers. From the 5' RACE reads, TCRdb lists one entry per CDR3 protein and no DNA. This listing includes 120,000 to 150,000 distinct CDR3 sequences. Material: blood T cells: a sorted CD56 or NKG2C T cell subset, CD4+ or CD8+ T cells, or bulk PBMC T cells (not recorded which). Every receptor here comes from a young man in good health.

The chain links TRBV19 to TRBJ2-1; without DNA, the TCRdb call of TRBD2 cannot be checked. The CDR3 has 15 amino acids. Germline values: CDR1 LNHDA, CDR2 SQIVND (reference sequence). This CDR3 reads CASSISAGEYNEQFF.

The chain is built from TRBV27 and TRBJ2-3. CDR1 is MNHEY, CDR2 SMNVEV, per germline (reference sequence). This CDR3 spans 13 amino acids. The CDR3 is CAAGVQSTDTQYF.

The chain uses TRBV12-3 or TRBV12-4 and TRBJ2-5. CDR3 size: 13 residues. The CDR3 spells CASSSGGQETQYF.

V is TRBV5-1 and J is TRBJ1-2; TCRdb designates TRBD1, a call that cannot be tested without DNA. The CDR3 covers 16 residues. Germline V gene lookup returns CDR1 SGHRS and CDR2 YFSETQ. The CDR3 loop is CASSDNAGTGGYGYTF.

The CDR3 region is CASHTLGDAYEQYF. V gene TRBV27 combines with J gene TRBJ2-7; TCRdb calls TRBD1, which cannot be checked without DNA. This CDR3 is 14 amino acids long. Germline assignment: CDR1 MNHEY and CDR2 SMNVEV (reference sequence).

The chain uses TRBV6-2 or TRBV6-3 and TRBJ2-7. Germline V lookup: CDR1 MNHEY, CDR2 SVGEGT. CDR3 size: 13 residues. Here the CDR3 reads CASSYGYTDEQYF.

This chain uses TRBV5-6 with TRBJ2-3; TCRdb lists TRBD1, though no DNA is available to test this call. CDR3 size: 15 residues. In germline, CDR1 is SGHDT, CDR2 YYEEEE. CDR3: CASSADGIHTDTQYF.

J is TRBJ1-4 and V is TRBV20-1; the D gene TCRdb calls, TRBD1, cannot be checked with no DNA. CDR1 and CDR2 (germline): DFQATT, SNEGSKA (reference sequence). There are 14 residues in the CDR3. CDR3: CSARTGEEDEKLFF.

The J gene is TRBJ2-3, the V gene TRBV7-9; with no DNA, the TCRdb D assignment of TRBD2 cannot be verified. The length of the CDR3 is 16 residues. The V gene's germline CDR1 is SEHNR and CDR2 FQNEAQ (reference sequence). CDR3 residues: CASSPERDVSTDTQYF.

This chain uses TRBV11-3 with TRBJ1-2; there is no DNA to check the TCRdb D call of TRBD1. The CDR3 loop spans 14 amino acids. Germline V gene sequence: CDR1 SGHNT, CDR2 YENEEA. The CDR3 protein is CASSPTGGSYGYTF.

The chain couples TRBV7-2 to TRBJ2-7; TCRdb outputs TRBD2, but without DNA this stays unchecked. The CDR3 is made up of 15 amino acids. Per the germline V gene, CDR1 is SGHTA and CDR2 is FQGNSA. The CDR3 region is CASSPKTSGSGEQYF.

This rearrangement joins TRBV6-6 to TRBJ2-7. Per germline, CDR1 MNHNY and CDR2 SVGAGI (reference sequence). The CDR3 covers 13 residues. The CDR3 region is CASSYYKWDEQYF.

The rearrangement uses TRBV15 and TRBJ2-4. From germline, CDR1 is LNHNV and CDR2 YYDKDF (reference sequence). The CDR3 is 13 amino acids. This chain's CDR3 is CATAEIAKNIQYF.

J is TRBJ2-2 and V is TRBV5-4; TCRdb returns TRBD2, unconfirmable since there is no DNA. There are 17 residues in the CDR3. CDR1 is SGHNT, CDR2 YYREEE, per germline (reference sequence). The CDR3: CASSNLETSGNTGELFF.

The chain carries TRBV20-1 and TRBJ2-1. The germline gives CDR1 DFQATT, CDR2 SNEGSKA (reference sequence). The CDR3 has 16 amino acids. Here the CDR3 reads CSARDLQEAGYNEQFF.

The chain joins TRBV20-1 to TRBJ2-3; the D gene TCRdb calls, TRBD2, cannot be checked with no DNA. CDR1 is DFQATT, CDR2 SNEGSKA, per germline (reference sequence). This CDR3 spans 15 amino acids. The CDR3 region is CSAPHGGRSTDTQYF.

V gene TRBV19 combines with J gene TRBJ2-1; TCRdb's D gene call, TRBD2, goes unchecked for lack of DNA. In germline, CDR1 is LNHDA, CDR2 SQIVND (reference sequence). The CDR3 consists of 15 residues. The CDR3 is CASSIEGSGSNEQFF.

This chain uses TRBV12-3 or TRBV12-4 with TRBJ2-7. CDR3 length equals 14 residues. The CDR3 here is CASSPPDFNYEQYF.

This chain uses TRBV12-3 or TRBV12-4 with TRBJ1-5; checking the TCRdb D call of TRBD1 is not possible without DNA. This CDR3 has 17 residues. The CDR3 region is CASSAQEFVRSNQPQHF.

The chain has TRBV20-1 and TRBJ2-5; TCRdb reports TRBD2, a call that lacks DNA to check it against. The CDR3 length is 15 residues. Germline-derived CDR1 and CDR2 are DFQATT and SNEGSKA (reference sequence). The CDR3 is CSARDNRLAQETQYF.